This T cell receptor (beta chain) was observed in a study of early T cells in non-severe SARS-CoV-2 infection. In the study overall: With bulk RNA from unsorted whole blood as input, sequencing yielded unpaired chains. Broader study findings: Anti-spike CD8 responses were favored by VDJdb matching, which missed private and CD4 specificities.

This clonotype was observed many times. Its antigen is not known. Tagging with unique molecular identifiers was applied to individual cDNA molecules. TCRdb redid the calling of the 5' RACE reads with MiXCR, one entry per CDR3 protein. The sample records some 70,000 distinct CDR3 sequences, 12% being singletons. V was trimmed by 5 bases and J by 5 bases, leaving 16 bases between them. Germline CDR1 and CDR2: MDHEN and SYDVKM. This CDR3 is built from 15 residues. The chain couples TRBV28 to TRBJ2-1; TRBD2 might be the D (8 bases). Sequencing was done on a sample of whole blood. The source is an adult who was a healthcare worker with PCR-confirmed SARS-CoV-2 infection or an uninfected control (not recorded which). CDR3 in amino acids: CASSRGGTANNEQFF. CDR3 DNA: TGTGCCAGCAGTCGGGGGGGGACAGCGAACAATGAGCAGTTCTTC.